This T cell receptor (beta chain) emerged from a study of T cell changes during pregnancy in multiple sclerosis. Profiling relied on immunoSEQ multiplex PCR, and the TCRdb table lists in-frame clones only, not all of them. The table records 15,000 or so clones, around four fifths of them present only once. The sample consisted of CD8+ T cells from peripheral blood mononuclear cells, taken in the second trimester of pregnancy. This clonotype originated in a female donor in good health, enrolled as a control in a pregnancy study.

The CDR3 DNA reads as TGTGCCAGCAGCTTGACACCGACCTACGAGCAGTACTTC. It yields the protein CASSLTPTYEQYF. This chain joins TRBV5-8 and TRBJ2-7, with D unresolved. V lost 1 base and J lost 2, with 7 bases in between. Germline V gene sequence: CDR1 SGHTS, CDR2 YDEGEE. The CDR3 has 13 amino acids. The complete variable domain, with remaining parts taken from reference TRBV5-8 and TRBJ2-7, reads EAGVTQSPTHLIKTRGQQATLRCSPISGHTSVYWYQQALGLGLQFLLWYDEGEERNRGNFPPRFSGRQFPNYSSELNVNALELEDSALYLCASSLTPTYEQYFGPGTRLTVT.